Listed below are T cell receptor beta chains from one sample, sequenced in a study of blood T cell repertoires in COVID-19. Profiled with immunoSEQ multiplex PCR; TCRdb holds only in-frame clones, not every one. The table lists approximately 280,000 clones, nearly 90% of them singletons, with roughly 1.6% in the top ten. The source material was PBMCs or T cells enriched from blood (not recorded which). The receptors derive from a woman in her late teens or twenties with acute COVID-19. Each CDR3 is given with its conserved first and last residue. The D gene is left open where the match is weak.

TRBV11-2	TRBD2	TRBJ2-3	17	CASRGLAGVRPTDTQYF	TGTGCCAGCAGGGGACTAGCGGGAGTCCGGCCCACAGATACGCAGTATTTT
TRBV6-5	-	TRBJ1-4	15	CASSYDRGGSEKLFF	TGTGCCAGCAGTTATGACCGGGGTGGGAGTGAAAAACTGTTTTTT
TRBV14	-	TRBJ1-2	15	CASSQEGAGNYGYTF	TGTGCCAGCAGCCAAGAGGGGGCTGGAAACTATGGCTACACCTTC
TRBV6-2/TRBV6-3	-	TRBJ1-5	18	CASSSYNFGSGGNQPQHF	TGTGCCAGCAGTTCCTATAACTTCGGGTCAGGAGGGAATCAGCCCCAGCATTTT
TRBV24-1	TRBD1	TRBJ2-2	16	CATSDGDRGITGELFF	TGTGCCACCAGTGATGGGGACAGGGGCATAACCGGGGAGCTGTTTTTT
TRBV27	-	TRBJ2-7	15	CASSHPSRGVYEQYF	TGTGCCAGCAGTCACCCGAGCAGGGGGGTATACGAGCAGTACTTC
TRBV7-9	TRBD2	TRBJ2-7	16	CASSHPKAGGPHEQYF	TGTGCCAGCAGCCACCCCAAAGCGGGAGGGCCACACGAGCAGTACTTC
TRBV19	TRBD2	TRBJ2-7	15	CASSLKREGSYEQYF	TGTGCCAGTAGTCTAAAGCGGGAGGGGAGCTACGAGCAGTACTTC
TRBV2	TRBD2	TRBJ2-1	14	CASRTSGDYNEQFF	TGTGCCAGCAGGACTAGCGGGGACTACAATGAGCAGTTCTTC
TRBV30	TRBD2	TRBJ2-1	14	CAWSVLAGFTEQFF	TGTGCCTGGAGTGTACTAGCGGGATTCACTGAGCAGTTCTTC
TRBV5-1	TRBD1	TRBJ1-1	13	CASSLTGVDEAFF	TGCGCCAGCAGCTTGACAGGGGTAGATGAAGCTTTCTTT
TRBV7-9	TRBD1	TRBJ1-4	17	CASSPPRGQSHNEKLFF	TGTGCCAGCAGCCCTCCCAGGGGGCAGTCCCACAATGAAAAACTGTTTTTT
TRBV7-9	-	TRBJ1-6	15	CASSLGGGAYSPLHF	TGTGCCAGCAGCTTAGGTGGGGGCGCCTATTCACCCCTCCACTTT
TRBV19	-	TRBJ1-3	15	CASRERGVVGNTIYF	TGTGCCAGTCGGGAGCGGGGGGTCGTGGGAAACACCATATATTTT
TRBV4-3	-	TRBJ2-1	15	CASSQGLGLYNEQFF	TGCGCCAGCAGCCAAGGACTAGGCCTATACAATGAGCAGTTCTTC
TRBV3-1/TRBV3-2	-	TRBJ2-5	15	CASSQVSGHQETQYF	TGTGCCAGCAGCCAAGTGTCAGGCCACCAAGAGACCCAGTACTTC
TRBV7-9	-	TRBJ2-3	13	CASSSIGTNTQYF	TGTGCCAGCAGCTCGATCGGGACAAATACGCAGTATTTT
TRBV19	-	TRBJ2-1	15	CASRATMDKYNEQFF	TGTGCCAGTAGAGCGACCATGGACAAATACAATGAGCAGTTCTTC
TRBV28	-	TRBJ1-2	15	CASSPGGRSNYGYTF	TGTGCCAGCAGTCCCGGGGGGCGGTCTAACTATGGCTACACCTTC
TRBV18	-	TRBJ1-5	13	CASSPSLNQPQHF	TGTGCCAGCTCACCGAGCCTAAATCAGCCCCAGCATTTT
TRBV27	-	TRBJ1-5	16	CASSPDTGWGNQPQHF	TGTGCCAGCAGTCCAGATACAGGGTGGGGCAATCAGCCCCAGCATTTT
TRBV29-1	-	TRBJ2-1	15	CSVLRGSGDYNEQFF	TGCAGCGTTCTTCGGGGTAGCGGAGATTACAATGAGCAGTTCTTC
TRBV3-1/TRBV3-2	-	TRBJ2-1	16	CASSRFGGSLYNEQFF	TGTGCCAGCAGCCGCTTTGGGGGGAGTTTGTACAATGAGCAGTTCTTC
TRBV28	-	TRBJ2-7	11	CASSIYYEQYF	TGTGCCAGCTCTATCTATTACGAGCAGTACTTC
TRBV15	TRBD2	TRBJ2-1	17	CATSRLQGLAGGYEQFF	TGTGCCACCAGCAGACTCCAGGGACTAGCGGGAGGTTATGAGCAGTTCTTC
TRBV11-3	-	TRBJ2-1	14	CASSTGLTTSEQFF	TGTGCCAGCAGCACCGGACTTACTACTAGTGAGCAGTTCTTC
TRBV6-2/TRBV6-3	-	TRBJ2-3	17	CASSSPLTDSSTDTQYF	TGTGCCAGCAGTTCCCCCTTGACTGATTCTAGCACAGATACGCAGTATTTT
TRBV5-1	TRBD1	TRBJ2-1	16	CASSRRQGLGDNEQFF	TGCGCCAGCAGCCGTCGACAGGGTTTGGGGGACAATGAGCAGTTCTTC
TRBV12-3/TRBV12-4	-	TRBJ1-2	13	CASSFVRDYGYTF	TGTGCCAGCAGTTTTGTGAGGGACTATGGCTACACCTTC
TRBV5-5	TRBD1	TRBJ1-2	14	CASSLGQEGYGYTF	TGTGCCAGCAGCTTAGGACAGGAAGGGTATGGCTACACCTTC
TRBV5-5	TRBD1	TRBJ2-1	12	CASSEQGNEQFF	TGTGCCAGCAGTGAACAGGGGAATGAGCAGTTCTTC
TRBV6-2/TRBV6-3	-	TRBJ1-5	17	CASSSHSQGSGNQPQHF	TGTGCCAGCAGTTCCCACTCACAGGGTAGCGGCAATCAGCCCCAGCATTTT
TRBV4-2	TRBD2	TRBJ2-5	21	CASSQETRASGSPTGRETQYF	TGTGCCAGCAGCCAAGAGACAAGGGCTAGCGGGTCACCAACTGGGAGGGAGACCCAGTACTTC
TRBV14	TRBD2	TRBJ2-7	17	CASSPSGRALNSYEQYF	TGTGCCAGCAGCCCTAGCGGGAGGGCCTTAAACTCCTACGAGCAGTACTTC
TRBV30	TRBD1	TRBJ1-2	15	CAWSIRDRGNYGYTF	TGTGCCTGGAGTATCCGGGACAGGGGAAACTATGGCTACACCTTC
TRBV27	TRBD1	TRBJ1-5	18	CASSLLSPRQGAYQPQHF	TGTGCCAGCAGTTTATTATCGCCGCGACAGGGGGCCTATCAGCCCCAGCATTTT
TRBV18	-	TRBJ1-1	15	CASSPQGSGGTEAFF	TGTGCCAGCTCACCCCAGGGGTCGGGGGGCACTGAAGCTTTCTTT
TRBV5-1	-	TRBJ2-7	14	CASSATTASYEQYF	TGCGCCAGCAGCGCAACGACAGCCTCCTACGAGCAGTACTTC
TRBV3-1/TRBV3-2	TRBD1	TRBJ2-1	15	CASSQPGQGQDEQFF	TGTGCCAGCAGCCAACCGGGACAGGGGCAAGATGAGCAGTTCTTC
TRBV19	-	TRBJ1-5	12	CASKQGDQPQHF	TGTGCCAGTAAACAGGGTGATCAGCCCCAGCATTTT
TRBV25-1	-	TRBJ1-1	14	CASSHLGGEGEAFF	TGTGCCAGCAGTCACCTTGGGGGCGAGGGGGAAGCTTTCTTT
TRBV29-1	-	TRBJ1-1	13	CSVEIAFLAEAFF	TGCAGCGTTGAAATCGCGTTTTTGGCTGAAGCTTTCTTT